The clone carrying this TCR beta chain was detected a few times. Its target is not known. The record originates from a study of beta chain features in type 1 diabetes. On the study more broadly: Sorted cells examined across all samples numbered 85 million to 130 million.

Expressed TCRB transcripts were sequenced because the entire RNA isolate underwent reverse transcription. Data came from immunoSEQ multiplex PCR; TCRdb stores just in-frame clones and leaves some out. The sample lists fewer than 200,000 clones; 13% were seen once. General study findings and limits: Patients with Type 1 diabetes showed moderately but significantly shorter TCRB CDR3s in all four CD4+ subsets. It was among patients, rather than healthy donors, that naive, central memory and Treg TCRB repertoires appeared more similar.

Trimming stripped 8 bases from V and 6 bases from J, with 17 bases between. This CDR3 has 14 amino acids. Germline assignment: CDR1 SGHTA and CDR2 FQGTGA. Sorting gave populations that all exceeded 98% purity. Sequences were obtained from central memory CD4+ T cells from blood. The TCR was taken from a woman under 30 in good health. The chain uses TRBV7-3 and TRBJ2-1, with D perhaps TRBD2 (7 bases). CDR3 DNA: TGTGCCAGCGATAGGGGGACGGGGGGCAATGAGCAGTTCTTC. This gives the protein CASDRGTGGNEQFF.